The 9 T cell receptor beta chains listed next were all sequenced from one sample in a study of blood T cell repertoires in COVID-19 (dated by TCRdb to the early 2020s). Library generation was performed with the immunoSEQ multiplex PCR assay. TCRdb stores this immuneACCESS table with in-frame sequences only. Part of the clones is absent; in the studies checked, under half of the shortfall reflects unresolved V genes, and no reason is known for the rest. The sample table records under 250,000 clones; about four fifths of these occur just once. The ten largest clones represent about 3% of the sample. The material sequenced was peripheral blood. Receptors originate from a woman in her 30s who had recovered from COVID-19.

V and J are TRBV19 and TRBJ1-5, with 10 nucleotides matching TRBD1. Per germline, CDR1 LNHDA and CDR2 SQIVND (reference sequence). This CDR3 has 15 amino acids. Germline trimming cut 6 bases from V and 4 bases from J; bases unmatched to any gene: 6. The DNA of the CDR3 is TGTGCCAGTAGCCCGACAGGGGGCACTAATCAGCCCCAGCATTTT. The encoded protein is CASSPTGGTNQPQHF.

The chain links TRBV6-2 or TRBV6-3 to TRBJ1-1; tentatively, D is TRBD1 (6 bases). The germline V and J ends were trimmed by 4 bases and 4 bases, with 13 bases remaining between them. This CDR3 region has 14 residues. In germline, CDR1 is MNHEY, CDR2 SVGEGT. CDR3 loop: CASSSDRLGTEAFF. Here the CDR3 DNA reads TGTGCCAGCAGTTCCGACAGGCTCGGCACTGAAGCTTTCTTT.

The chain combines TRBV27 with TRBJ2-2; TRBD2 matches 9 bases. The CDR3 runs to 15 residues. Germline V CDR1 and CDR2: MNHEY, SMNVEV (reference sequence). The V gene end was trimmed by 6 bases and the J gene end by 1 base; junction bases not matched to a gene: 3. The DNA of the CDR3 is TGTGCCAGCAGATTAGCGGGGGAGAACACCGGGGAGCTGTTTTTT. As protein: CASRLAGENTGELFF.

Here the CDR3 reads CASSQLGGRETQYF. For the CDR3, the DNA is TGTGCCAGCAGCCAACTAGGGGGCCGAGAGACCCAGTACTTC. The chain joins TRBV14 to TRBJ2-5; the match to TRBD1 covers 7 bases. V lost 2 bases, J lost 4 bases, and 4 bases stayed unmatched. Germline V gives CDR1 SGHDN, CDR2 FVKESK. CDR3 length equals 14 residues.

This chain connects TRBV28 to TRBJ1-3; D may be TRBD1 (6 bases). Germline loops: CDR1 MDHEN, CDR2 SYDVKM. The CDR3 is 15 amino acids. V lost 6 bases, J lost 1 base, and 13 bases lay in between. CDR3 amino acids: CASSLGGTSGNTIYF. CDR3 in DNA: TGTGCCAGCAGCTTAGGGGGGACGTCTGGAAACACCATATATTTT.

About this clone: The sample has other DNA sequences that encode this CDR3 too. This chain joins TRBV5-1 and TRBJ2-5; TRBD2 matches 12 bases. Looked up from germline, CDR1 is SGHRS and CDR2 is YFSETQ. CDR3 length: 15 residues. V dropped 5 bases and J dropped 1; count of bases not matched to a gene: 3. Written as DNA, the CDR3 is TGCGCCAGCAGGGAACTAGCGGGAGGCCAAGAGACCCAGTACTTC. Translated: CASRELAGGQETQYF. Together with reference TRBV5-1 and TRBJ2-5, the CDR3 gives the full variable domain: KAGVTQTPRYLIKTRGQQVTLSCSPISGHRSVSWYQQTPGQGLQFLFEYFSETQRNKGNFPGRFSGRQFSNSRSEMNVSTLELGDSALYLCASRELAGGQETQYFGPGTRLLVL.

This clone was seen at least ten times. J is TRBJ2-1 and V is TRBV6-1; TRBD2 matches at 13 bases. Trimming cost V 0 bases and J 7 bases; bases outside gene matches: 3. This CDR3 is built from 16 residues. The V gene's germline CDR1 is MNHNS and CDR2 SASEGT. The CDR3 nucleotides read TGTGCCAGCAGTGAAGCACTAGCGGGAGGGCCGAATGAGCAGTTCTTC. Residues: CASSEALAGGPNEQFF.

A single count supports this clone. Here the CDR3 DNA reads TGCGCCAGCAGCGCCCGACTAGCGGGAGGGCTGGACGAGCAGTTCTTC. Its translation: CASSARLAGGLDEQFF. V and J are TRBV5-1 and TRBJ2-1; 14 bases are shared with TRBD2. CDR1 is SGHRS, CDR2 YFSETQ, per germline. V gave up 4 bases and J gave up 10 bases; unmatched junction bases: 10. The CDR3 consists of 16 residues.

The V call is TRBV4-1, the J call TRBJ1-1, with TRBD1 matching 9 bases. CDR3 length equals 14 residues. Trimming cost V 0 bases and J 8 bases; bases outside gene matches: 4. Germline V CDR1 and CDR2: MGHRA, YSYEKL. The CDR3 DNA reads TGCGCCAGCAGCCAAGACCGGACAGGGGTAGAAGCTTTCTTT. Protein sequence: CASSQDRTGVEAFF.